What follows are 29 T cell receptor beta chains derived from one specimen sequenced in a study of blood T cells in healthy people across ages. Then a second PCR, running roughly 7 to 11 cycles, was carried out with a sample-barcoded 5' primer and a J-beta primer mix. TCRdb recomputed calls from the 5' RACE reads with MiXCR, one row per CDR3 protein. The sample carries more than 500,000 distinct CDR3 sequences, about 26% recorded once. These same data were also listed under a study on T cells of mothers and their children.

The sample taken for sequencing was blood. These receptor sequences come from a boy younger than 10 in good health.

This chain uses TRBV15 with TRBJ1-3; D remains unclear. This CDR3 region has 17 residues. Trimming left V 3 bases short and J 0 bases short, with 15 bases between. Looked up from germline, CDR1 is LNHNV and CDR2 is YYDKDF (reference sequence). This CDR3 is CATSSPQMGTSGNTIYF. CDR3 nucleotide sequence: TGTGCCACCAGCAGCCCCCAAATGGGCACCTCTGGAAACACCATATATTTT.

This clonotype was seen more than once but under ten times. The chain joins TRBV7-2 to TRBJ2-2; D is undetermined. The ends were cut back, 0 bases at V and 2 bases at J, with 4 bases in the middle. The CDR3 sequence is 14 residues long. Germline V gene data show CDR1 as SGHTA and CDR2 as FQGNSA. This CDR3 reads CASSLAYNTGELFF. In DNA form, the CDR3 reads TGTGCCAGCAGCTTAGCTTACAACACCGGGGAGCTGTTTTTT. The whole variable domain, remainder taken from reference TRBV7-2 and TRBJ2-2, is GAGVSQSPSNKVTEKGKDVELRCDPISGHTALYWYRQSLGQGLEFLIYFQGNSAPDKSGLPSDRFSAERTGGSVSTLTIQRTQQEDSAVYLCASSLAYNTGELFFGEGSRLTVL.

The chain joins TRBV9 to TRBJ2-5; TRBD2 is a possible D gene (5 bases). Judging by the DNA end, TRBJ2-1 fits better; the J call may be wrong. This CDR3 contains 15 residues. CDR1 is SGDLS and CDR2 is YYNGEE in the germline V gene. CDR3 sequence reads: CASSPSGSEGNEQFF. DNA of the CDR3: TGTGCCAGCAGCCCCTCGGGGTCCGAAGGGAATGAGCAGTTCTTC.

The chain has TRBV27 and TRBJ1-2; possible D gene TRBD1, 6 bases. V was pared by 0 bases and J by 4 bases, with 9 bases between. Germline V gene lookup returns CDR1 MNHEY and CDR2 SMNVEV (reference sequence). This CDR3 region has 14 residues. The CDR3 loop reads CASSLSIGGYGYTF. DNA for the CDR3: TGTGCCAGCAGTTTATCAATAGGGGGCTATGGCTACACCTTC.

This clonotype was counted a few times. The chain links TRBV5-1 to TRBJ1-2; the D gene is possibly TRBD1 (5 bases). V was trimmed by 2 bases and J by 6 bases, leaving 11 bases between them. The V gene's germline CDR1 is SGHRS and CDR2 YFSETQ. This CDR3 has 13 amino acids. The CDR3 loop reads CASSFNPRDGYTF. Written as DNA, the CDR3 is TGCGCCAGCAGCTTTAACCCCAGGGATGGCTACACCTTC.

This clonotype was picked up a small number of times. This chain connects TRBV6-6 to TRBJ1-2; 9 nucleotides align to TRBD1. This CDR3 comprises 15 residues. V shed 5 bases, J shed 5 bases, and the junction held 9 bases outside the gene matches. Germline loops: CDR1 MNHNY, CDR2 SVGAGI (reference sequence). The CDR3 DNA reads TGTGCCAGCAGTCTCACACCGGGACAGGGTTATGGCTACACCTTC. Translation gives CASSLTPGQGYGYTF.

J is TRBJ2-6 and V is TRBV12-3 or TRBV12-4; 7 bases align to TRBD2. The V segment lost 2 bases and the J segment 4 bases; nucleotides outside the gene matches: 11. The CDR3 sequence is 18 residues long. The CDR3 nucleotides read TGTGCCAGCAGTTTACAGGTAGCGGGTTCGGGAGGGGCCAACGTCCTGACTTTC. Residues: CASSLQVAGSGGANVLTF.

The CDR3 nucleotides read TGCAGCGTTGGGGGACAGTACGGGGTTAACACTGAAGCTTTCTTT. Its translation: CSVGGQYGVNTEAFF. The rearrangement joins TRBV29-1 to TRBJ1-1; 7 nucleotides line up with TRBD1. V shed 4 bases, J shed 2 bases, and the junction held 10 bases outside the gene matches. The CDR3 is made up of 15 amino acids. CDR1 and CDR2 (germline): SQVTM, ANQGSEA.

This clonotype was observed a handful of times. The chain combines TRBV6-6 with TRBJ2-5; D is undetermined. Germline CDR1 MNHNY, CDR2 SVGAGI (reference sequence). The CDR3 consists of 14 residues. Trimming took 0 bases from V and 5 from J, leaving 10 bases between them. CDR3 in DNA: TGTGCCAGCAGTTACTCGGAGCCAATGGAGACCCAGTACTTC. It encodes CASSYSEPMETQYF.

This chain uses TRBV20-1 with TRBJ2-7; 8 bases line up with TRBD2. The DNA end is a closer match to TRBJ2-1, so the J assignment may be wrong. Germline CDR1 and CDR2: DFQATT and SNEGSKA (reference sequence). This CDR3 has 15 amino acids. The CDR3 region is CSARASGGVYNEQFF. CDR3 nucleotides: TGCAGTGCTAGAGCCTCGGGGGGGGTTTACAATGAGCAGTTCTTC.

This clonotype was counted a few times. V usage is TRBV9 and J usage is TRBJ2-2, with 7 bases identical to TRBD1. Germline CDR1 and CDR2: SGDLS and YYNGEE. The junction had 4 bases not matched to a gene; V was cut back by 0 bases and J by 5 bases. The CDR3 extends over 15 amino acids. In nucleotides, the CDR3 is TGTGCCAGCAGCGTAGGACAGGGTTGGACCGGGGAGCTGTTTTTT. Encoded protein: CASSVGQGWTGELFF.

In this sample, this clonotype turned up a few times. A read error may account for a junction end that differs from germline. J is TRBJ1-2 and V is TRBV20-1; D gene ambiguous. In germline, CDR1 is DFQATT, CDR2 SNEGSKA (reference sequence). The CDR3 runs 15 residues. The CDR3 bases are TGCAGTGCTAGAGGGTCGACGGAGATTAACTATGACTACACCTTC. Protein: CSARGSTEINYDYTF.

The chain links TRBV6-2 or TRBV6-3 to TRBJ2-1; weak D call: TRBD2 (5 bases). The CDR3 extends over 13 amino acids. The germline gives CDR1 MNHEY, CDR2 SVGEGT. Trimming removed 6 bases at V and 10 bases at J, with 16 bases between. The CDR3, as DNA: TGTGCCAGCAGAACCGGAGGTCGTGGCGAGCAGTTCTTC. It yields the protein CASRTGGRGEQFF.

This clonotype was seen more than once but under ten times. CDR3: CASSEQRQGLDTGELFF. The CDR3 DNA reads TGTGCCAGCAGTGAACAGAGACAGGGTTTGGACACCGGGGAGCTGTTTTTT. The V call is TRBV25-1, the J call TRBJ2-2, with 7 positions matching TRBD1. The CDR3 is 17 amino acids. Trimming took 2 bases from V and 3 from J; bases not matched to a gene: 9. Germline CDR1 reads MGHDK; CDR2 reads SYGVNS.

This rearrangement joins TRBV7-2 to TRBJ2-5; a weak D match, TRBD2 (6 bases). The end of the DNA is better explained by TRBJ2-1, so the J call may be wrong. Germline V lookup: CDR1 SGHTA, CDR2 FQGNSA. The length of the CDR3 is 13 residues. Written as DNA, the CDR3 is TGTGCCAGCAGCTTCGTGACGGGGGATGAGCAGTTCTTC. Translating it yields CASSFVTGDEQFF.

The CDR3 nucleotides are TGTGCCAGTAGTTGGACGGGGGCCCAAGAGACCCAGTACTTC. It yields the protein CASSWTGAQETQYF. J is TRBJ2-5 and V is TRBV19; possibly TRBD1 or TRBD2 for D (6 bases each). This CDR3 spans 14 amino acids. V shed 5 bases and J shed 1 base, with 11 bases lying between them. Per the germline V gene, CDR1 is LNHDA and CDR2 is SQIVND (reference sequence).

There are a few counts of this clonotype. V and J are TRBV6-5 and TRBJ2-7, with 7 bases identical to TRBD2. In germline, CDR1 is MNHEY, CDR2 SVGAGI. The CDR3 totals 16 residues. After removal of 4 bases from V and 2 bases from J, the junction contained 11 bases not matched to a gene. The CDR3 reads CASSFSGGRGPYEQYF. The CDR3 DNA reads as TGTGCCAGCAGTTTCTCCGGAGGGAGGGGCCCCTACGAGCAGTACTTC.

The J gene is TRBJ1-4, the V gene TRBV20-1, with D unresolved. The CDR3 consists of 15 residues. The ends were cut back, 6 bases at V and 7 bases at J, with 21 bases in the middle. Germline V gene data show CDR1 as DFQATT and CDR2 as SNEGSKA (reference sequence). CDR3 protein: CSALPPPGFGEKLFF. As DNA, the CDR3 is TGCAGTGCCCTCCCCCCACCCGGGTTCGGTGAAAAACTGTTTTTT.

The rearrangement joins TRBV5-4 to TRBJ2-5; 13 nucleotides agree with TRBD2. V trimming: 6 bases; J trimming: 4 bases; junction bases outside the gene matches: 12. CDR1 and CDR2 (germline): SGHNT, YYREEE (reference sequence). The CDR3 spans 17 residues. Here the CDR3 reads CASTQNTWTSGRETQYF. For the CDR3, the DNA is TGTGCCAGCACCCAAAACACCTGGACTAGCGGGAGAGAGACCCAGTACTTC.

This CDR3 is CSPDGLGVDGVNTEAFF. CDR3 coding DNA: TGCAGCCCCGATGGGCTCGGGGTAGATGGGGTGAACACTGAAGCTTTCTTT. This chain uses TRBV29-1 with TRBJ1-1, with no clear D. Germline CDR1 is SQVTM and CDR2 is ANQGSEA. The CDR3 spans 17 residues. Trimming took off 8 bases at V and 0 bases at J, with 25 bases between the two ends.

Comment on this clonotype: One end of the junction does not line up with germline, which may come from a read error. The CDR3 sequence is CAGSLVSGQETQYF. The CDR3 DNA follows: TGCGCCGGCAGCTTGGTGTCAGGACAAGAGACCCAGTACTTC. The gene calls are TRBV5-1 and TRBJ2-5; D not resolved. Germline V lookup: CDR1 SGHRS, CDR2 YFSETQ. The CDR3 has 14 residues.

The CDR3 reads CSARAETWDRAYEQYF. CDR3 sequence (DNA): TGCAGTGCTAGAGCCGAAACATGGGACAGGGCTTACGAGCAGTACTTC. V and J are TRBV20-1 and TRBJ2-7, with 9 bases aligning to TRBD1. With 1 base clipped from V and 4 bases from J, the junction kept 11 bases outside the gene matches. The CDR3 loop spans 16 amino acids. Germline V gene sequence: CDR1 DFQATT, CDR2 SNEGSKA (reference sequence).

With regard to this clonotype: The junction does not match germline at one end; this may be a read error. This sequence joins TRBV28 and TRBJ1-1; no clear D. Germline V gene data show CDR1 as MDHEN and CDR2 as SYDVKM. The CDR3 is 10 residues long. The CDR3 region is CASQNTEAFF. The CDR3 coding sequence is TGTGCCAGCCAGAACACTGAGGCTTTCTTT.

This chain joins TRBV5-1 and TRBJ2-5; TRBD2 might be the D (7 bases). TRBJ2-1 matches the DNA end more closely, so the J call is doubtful. CDR1 SGHRS and CDR2 YFSETQ come from the germline V gene. This CDR3 contains 13 residues. The CDR3, as DNA: TGCGCCAGCAGCGGGGGGGCTGACAATGAGCAGTTCTTC. This translates into CASSGGADNEQFF.

This chain links TRBV20-1 with TRBJ2-5, with TRBD2 identical over 12 bases. Germline CDR1 DFQATT, CDR2 SNEGSKA (reference sequence). Trimming at V came to 7 bases and at J to 1 base, leaving 13 bases not matched to a gene. The CDR3 runs to 17 residues. CDR3 amino acids: CSVAKTSGGAFQETQYF. The CDR3 DNA follows: TGCAGTGTCGCAAAGACTAGCGGGGGAGCCTTCCAAGAGACCCAGTACTTC.

This rearrangement joins TRBV7-9 to TRBJ1-1; D unresolved. The CDR3 runs to 12 residues. V was cut by 5 bases and J by 9 bases, with 13 bases left in between. The germline V gene encodes CDR1 SEHNR and CDR2 FQNEAQ (reference sequence). CDR3 amino acids: CASSLSPQQAFF. The DNA of the CDR3 is TGTGCCAGCAGCCTCAGCCCCCAGCAAGCTTTCTTT.

This clonotype was seen a few times. The V and J genes are TRBV10-3 and TRBJ2-5; D call uncertain. The DNA end is a closer match to TRBJ2-7, so the J assignment may be wrong. CDR1 and CDR2 (germline): ENHRY, SYGVKD. The CDR3 sequence is 13 residues long. CDR3 region: CAISESTSYEQYF. CDR3 nucleotides: TGTGCCATCAGTGAGTCGACCAGTTACGAGCAGTACTTC.

This rearrangement joins TRBV5-1 to TRBJ2-1; 10 positions agree with TRBD2. CDR1 is SGHRS and CDR2 is YFSETQ in the germline V gene. The CDR3 extends over 18 amino acids. V lost 4 bases to trimming and J lost 3 bases; unmatched junction nucleotides: 13. CDR3 protein: CASSVPTPSGGVYNEQFF. DNA of the CDR3: TGCGCCAGCAGCGTCCCTACTCCTAGCGGGGGCGTCTACAATGAGCAGTTCTTC.

Comments on this clonotype: A read error may produce the germline difference seen at one junction end. The V call is TRBV10-2, the J call TRBJ2-5, with D perhaps TRBD2 (5 bases). Germline CDR1 is WSHSY and CDR2 is SAAADI. The CDR3 is made up of 16 amino acids. The CDR3 DNA follows: TGCGCCAGCAGTGAGTCGAGGTTCCCACCTGGGGAGTCCCAGTACTTT. This encodes CASSESRFPPGESQYF.